This T cell receptor (beta chain) derives from a study of blood T cells in healthy people across ages. The second PCR ran about 6 to 12 cycles with a sample-barcoded 5' primer and J-beta primers. Every cDNA molecule carried a tag from a template-switch adaptor bearing 12 random nucleotides. TCRdb passed the 5' RACE reads through MiXCR, listing each CDR3 protein once. The sample yields under 750,000 distinct CDR3 sequences, roughly 43% seen once. Study results and limitations: TCR beta diversity, measured per million T cells, fell in a roughly linear way with age. Because donor CMV status was unknown, expanded clonotype changes were possibly confounded. Greater diversity and more naive CD4+ cells were seen in long-lived donors than in aged donors.

The CDR3 length is 15 residues. V shed 4 bases and J shed 0 bases, with 13 bases lying between them. CDR1 and CDR2 (germline): SGHRS, YFSETQ. In regard to this clonotype: What it binds is not known.

What was sequenced was blood. The receptor comes from a man aged 80 or over in good health. The genes are TRBV5-1 and TRBJ1-2, with D tentatively TRBD1 (6 bases). CDR3 bases: TGCGCCAGCAGCGACACAGGGATATCTAACTATGGCTACACCTTC. Translating it yields CASSDTGISNYGYTF.